The 20 T cell receptor beta chains listed next were all sequenced from one sample in a study of T cell repertoires in cytomegalovirus infection. TCRdb re-called the reads with MiXCR, one entry per CDR3 protein. The data hold fewer than 550,000 distinct CDR3 sequences, with approximately 33% observed a single time. Sequencing was carried out using PBMCs. These receptors were collected from a human donor in good health (CMV status not recorded). Some clones in this sample may be carry-over from other donors' samples.

The chain employs TRBV12-3 or TRBV12-4 and TRBJ1-5, with TRBD1 identical over 8 bases. The junction had 14 bases not matched to a gene; V was cut back by 6 bases and J by 4 bases. The CDR3 contains 17 residues. CDR3 DNA: TGTGCCAGCAGGCTTGGCCCTCGGACAGGGTCGAATCAGCCCCAGCATTTT. This encodes CASRLGPRTGSNQPQHF.

The chain couples TRBV15 to TRBJ2-1; D possibly matches TRBD1 or TRBD2 (5 bases each). The CDR3 is 17 amino acids. V was clipped by 1 base and J by 5 bases, with 18 bases between them. The germline V gene encodes CDR1 LNHNV and CDR2 YYDKDF (reference sequence). CDR3 nucleotides: TGTGCCACCAGCAGAGGTCCGCCGGGGCAGTCCAACAATGAGCAGTTCTTC. The encoded protein is CATSRGPPGQSNNEQFF.

The table lists this clonotype with a few counts. J is TRBJ1-1 and V is TRBV7-9; D is uncertain. CDR3 length: 14 residues. Germline V gene data show CDR1 as SEHNR and CDR2 as FQNEAQ (reference sequence). Trimming cost V 5 bases and J 3 bases, with 13 bases left between them. CDR3 in amino acids: CASSAYREDTEAFF. Written as DNA, the CDR3 is TGTGCCAGCAGCGCGTACCGGGAAGACACTGAAGCTTTCTTT.

This clonotype was seen only once. The genes are TRBV20-1 and TRBJ1-1, with TRBD1 matching over 7 bases. J gave up 5 bases and V 4 bases, and 13 bases lay outside the gene matches. Germline-derived CDR1 and CDR2 are DFQATT and SNEGSKA (reference sequence). CDR3 size: 15 residues. The DNA of the CDR3 is TGCAGTGCTACTATCCCTCAGGGGGGTCGAACTGAAGCTTTCTTT. It is translated as CSATIPQGGRTEAFF.

With regard to this clonotype: A much bigger clone sits one base away, suggesting this may be a read error. The conserved phenylalanine or tryptophan is not found at the CDR3 terminus, so this likely reflects a read error. The chain joins TRBV6-5 to TRBJ2-1; TRBD2 agrees at 9 bases. The trim removed 2 bases at V and 9 bases at J, leaving 11 bases unmatched. CDR1 and CDR2 from the germline V gene are MNHEY and SVGAGI. The CDR3 sequence is 16 residues long. The CDR3 DNA reads TGTGCCAGCAGTTACGATACTAGGCTAGCGGGGACTGAGCAGTTCTTA. Translation: CASSYDTRLAGTEQFL.

Only a few counts were recorded for this clonotype. The J gene is TRBJ2-7, the V gene TRBV2; D is undetermined. The germline V and J ends were trimmed by 0 bases and 5 bases, with 11 bases remaining between them. The CDR3 covers 14 residues. CDR1 is SNHLY and CDR2 is FYNNEI in the germline V gene. CDR3: CASSEADKGHEQYF. In DNA, the CDR3 is TGTGCCAGCAGTGAAGCTGACAAGGGCCACGAGCAGTACTTC.

This clonotype was seen repeatedly, ten times or more. V usage is TRBV6-1 and J usage is TRBJ2-2; D is uncertain. CDR1 and CDR2 (germline): MNHNS, SASEGT. Between the trimmed V and J ends, which lost 2 bases and 8 bases, there was a span of 12 bases. This CDR3 comprises 14 residues. CDR3 DNA: TGTGCCAGCAGTGAACTGGCGAGTTGGGGGGAGCTGTTTTTT. Amino acid sequence: CASSELASWGELFF.

A few counts support this clonotype. This chain joins TRBV10-3 and TRBJ2-2, with D unclear. The CDR3 consists of 13 residues. The germline V gene encodes CDR1 ENHRY and CDR2 SYGVKD. The ends were cut back, 0 bases at V and 6 bases at J, with 5 bases in the middle. The CDR3 DNA follows: TGTGCCATCAGTGAGTCGGGATCCGGGGAGCTGTTTTTT. Protein: CAISESGSGELFF.

With respect to this clonotype: This likely comes from a read error, as the CDR3 has no conserved phenylalanine or tryptophan at its end. This sequence joins TRBV5-4 and TRBJ2-3; tentatively, D is TRBD1 (6 bases). Germline assignment: CDR1 SGHNT and CDR2 YYREEE (reference sequence). Trimming removed 4 bases at V and 0 bases at J, with 12 bases between. The CDR3 totals 15 residues. The CDR3 protein is CASSDRSKSTDTQYS. For the CDR3, the DNA is TGTGCCAGCAGCGACAGGTCAAAGAGCACAGATACGCAGTATTCT.

This clonotype showed up just a few times. V is TRBV15 and J is TRBJ1-4; D may be TRBD1 (5 bases). Germline V lookup: CDR1 LNHNV, CDR2 YYDKDF (reference sequence). CDR3 size: 18 residues. The V end lost 6 bases, the J end lost 7 bases, and 27 bases lay between the germline ends. DNA of the CDR3: TGTGCCACCAGTAATCCTACTCGGACGCCCTGGGGGGGTGAAAAACTGTTTTTT. Protein: CATSNPTRTPWGGEKLFF.

In its sample, this clonotype was seen a few times. The chain is built from TRBV19 and TRBJ1-2, with TRBD1 matching 7 bases. The CDR3 sequence is 15 residues long. The germline gives CDR1 LNHDA, CDR2 SQIVND (reference sequence). V gave up 4 bases and J gave up 2 bases; unmatched junction bases: 7. CDR3 loop: CASSTPDRINYGYTF. DNA for the CDR3: TGTGCCAGTAGTACACCGGACAGGATAAACTATGGCTACACCTTC. Using reference TRBV19 and TRBJ1-2 for the parts outside the CDR3, the full variable domain is DGGITQSPKYLFRKEGQNVTLSCEQNLNHDAMYWYRQDPGQGLRLIYYSQIVNDFQKGDIAEGYSVSREKKESFPLTVTSAQKNPTAFYLCASSTPDRINYGYTFGSGTRLTVV.

The sample holds a few counts of this clonotype. The chain recombines TRBV5-4 with TRBJ2-2; unclear D gene. CDR1 and CDR2 (germline): SGHNT, YYREEE (reference sequence). CDR3 length: 15 amino acids. Trimming shortened V by 3 bases and J by 3 bases, and 12 bases separated the two germline ends. For the CDR3, the DNA is TGTGCCAGCAGCTCTGAGGAGCACTACACCGGGGAGCTGTTTTTT. Its protein is CASSSEEHYTGELFF.

This chain joins TRBV12-3 or TRBV12-4 and TRBJ1-2; the D gene is possibly TRBD1 (6 bases). The CDR3 loop spans 14 amino acids. V lost 3 bases, J lost 7 bases, and 15 bases lay in between. CDR3 residues: CASSFQGLIGGYTF. The CDR3 DNA sequence: TGTGCCAGCAGTTTTCAGGGGTTAATCGGTGGCTACACCTTC.

This clonotype came up many times. The chain recombines TRBV7-6 with TRBJ1-2; 8 nucleotides match TRBD1. Trimming at V came to 3 bases and at J to 8 bases, leaving 5 bases not matched to a gene. The germline gives CDR1 SGHVS, CDR2 FNYEAQ. The CDR3 extends over 13 amino acids. CDR3 DNA sequence: TGTGCCAGCAGCTTTGCAGGGGGCAGAGGCTACACCTTC. Translating gives CASSFAGGRGYTF.

The chain links TRBV7-2 to TRBJ2-1; D may be TRBD1 or TRBD2 (7 bases each). The CDR3 extends over 14 amino acids. The V gene's germline CDR1 is SGHTA and CDR2 FQGNSA. The V end lost 7 bases, the J end lost 8 bases, and 18 bases lay between the germline ends. Written as DNA, the CDR3 is TGTGCCAGCAAGGGTCAGGGGGGGGTCGATGAGCAGTTCTTC. It specifies CASKGQGGVDEQFF.

This chain links TRBV30 with TRBJ2-7; unclear D gene. V gave up 5 bases and J gave up 2 bases, with 13 bases separating them. Germline CDR1 and CDR2: GTSNPN and SVGIG (reference sequence). CDR3 length: 13 amino acids. The CDR3 sequence: CAWGMGIPYEQYF. For the CDR3, the DNA is TGTGCCTGGGGGATGGGGATTCCCTACGAGCAGTACTTC.

On this clonotype: A single base separates this from a much larger clone, so it may be a read error. The chain couples TRBV7-6 to TRBJ2-1; the D gene is possibly TRBD2 (7 bases). Germline CDR1 is SGHVS and CDR2 is FNYEAQ. This CDR3 has 15 amino acids. CDR3 nucleotide sequence: TGTGCTAGCAGCGAGATAGGGGGGGGGCTTGATGAGCAGTTCTTC. Translated: CASSEIGGGLDEQFF.

The genes are TRBV12-3 or TRBV12-4 and TRBJ1-2; no clear D gene. The CDR3 has 18 amino acids. V lost 3 bases to trimming and J lost 2 bases, with 22 bases between them. CDR3 sequence: CASSFKWREATNNYGYTF. As DNA, the CDR3 is TGTGCCAGCAGTTTTAAATGGCGAGAGGCAACCAACAACTATGGCTACACCTTC.

The CDR3 protein is CSAKTSGRLFQETQYF. The DNA of the CDR3 is TGCAGTGCTAAGACTAGCGGGAGACTTTTCCAAGAGACCCAGTACTTC. The chain couples TRBV20-1 to TRBJ2-5; 12 bases are shared with TRBD2. V lost 4 bases, J lost 1 base, and 7 bases stayed unmatched. Germline V lookup: CDR1 DFQATT, CDR2 SNEGSKA (reference sequence). This CDR3 comprises 16 residues.

As for this clonotype: At one boundary the junction diverges from the germline segment, which might be a read error. J is TRBJ1-1 and V is TRBV27; TRBD1 is a possible D gene (5 bases). The V gene's germline CDR1 is MNHEY and CDR2 SMNVEV (reference sequence). The CDR3 consists of 13 residues. In nucleotides, the CDR3 is TGTGCCAGCAGTTATGGCGGGACCACTGAAGCTTTATTT. Protein: CASSYGGTTEALF.